A selection of T cell receptor beta chains follows, all from one sample in a study of vaccination and CD4 T cells after COVID-19. No antigen is known for these receptors. TCRdb re-called the PCR reads with MiXCR, one entry per CDR3 protein. This table has 15,000 to 25,000 distinct CDR3 sequences, approximately 39% appearing once. Specimen: cultured CD4+ T cells from blood. Source of these receptors: a human donor with COVID-19. Both conserved end residues are part of each CDR3. The D gene is left open where the match is weak. Expanded clones get a size class; other rows say once, few or many, or leave the size out.

.	TRBV6-5	.	TRBJ1-3	TGTGCCAGCAGTTACAGTGCGGGGCGGCCTGGGAACACCATATATTTT	CASSYSAGRPGNTIYF
few	TRBV7-9	TRBD1	TRBJ2-2	TGTGCGATCAGGAGGGGACAGGGGAACACCGGGGAGCTGTTTTTT	CAIRRGQGNTGELFF
medium-sized	TRBV5-4	.	TRBJ2-7	TGTGCCAGCAGCTCAGGGTCCTACTCCTACGAGCAGTACTTC	CASSSGSYSYEQYF
.	TRBV7-2	TRBD2	TRBJ2-4	TGTGCCAGCAGCCCGGGATCTAGCGGGACGATAGCCAAAAACATTCAGTACTTC	CASSPGSSGTIAKNIQYF
.	TRBV28	TRBD1	TRBJ1-5	TGTGCCAGCAGTTTCCGAAAGACAGGGAATCAGCCCCAGCATTTT	CASSFRKTGNQPQHF
.	TRBV20-1	TRBD1	TRBJ1-4	TGCAGTGGGGGACAGAGAGGTGAAAAACTGTTTTTT	CSGGQRGEKLFF
.	TRBV20-1	.	TRBJ1-1	TGCAGTGCTAGAGCAACGTCGGGGCTTGAAGCTTTCTTT	CSARATSGLEAFF
.	TRBV5-1	.	TRBJ1-2	TGCGCCAGCAGCTTACCGATCGACGGAGCTGGCTACACCTTC	CASSLPIDGAGYTF
.	TRBV7-2	.	TRBJ1-1	TGTGCCAGCAGCTTACAGTTAAACACTGAAGCTTTCTTT	CASSLQLNTEAFF
few	TRBV7-9	.	TRBJ2-5	TGTGCCAGCAGCTTAGCGGTCCCGAATCAAGAGACCCAGTACTTC	CASSLAVPNQETQYF
.	TRBV20-1	.	TRBJ2-1	TGCAGTGCTAGATCCCTCGAGGGGCCAGGACACAATGAGCAGTTCTTC	CSARSLEGPGHNEQFF
.	TRBV20-1	TRBD2	TRBJ2-5	TGCAGTGCTAGCTCGGGGGGACAAGAGACCCAGTACTTC	CSASSGGQETQYF
.	TRBV25-1	.	TRBJ1-6	TGTGCCAGCAGTGACCCCGTGGGAAATTCACCCCTCCACTTT	CASSDPVGNSPLHF
few	TRBV5-4	.	TRBJ1-5	TGTGCCAGCAGCATGGGGGGGATCGGGGCTAGCAATCAGCCCCAGCATTTT	CASSMGGIGASNQPQHF
few	TRBV10-3	TRBD2	TRBJ2-3	TGTGCCATCTCCGGAAGCGGGGGGGATAGCACAGATACGCAGTATTTT	CAISGSGGDSTDTQYF
once	TRBV27	.	TRBJ2-3	TGTGCCAGCAGCTATGCAGATACGCAGTATTTT	CASSYADTQYF
.	TRBV7-6	.	TRBJ2-2	TGTGCCAGCACCTCTCCTACAGCGGTTGGGACCGGGGAGCTGTTTTTT	CASTSPTAVGTGELFF
.	TRBV10-2	.	TRBJ1-1	TGCGCCAGCATCCGGGGGCTGGTGAACACTGAAGCTTTCTTT	CASIRGLVNTEAFF
.	TRBV5-3	.	TRBJ1-1	TGTGCCAGAAGCTTGGCGGGGGCCGGGAACACTGAAGCTTTCTTT	CARSLAGAGNTEAFF
.	TRBV7-8	.	TRBJ2-6	TGTGCCAGCAGCTTAGACCGGGGGGCCGGGGCCAACGTCCTGACTTTC	CASSLDRGAGANVLTF
.	TRBV11-2	.	TRBJ1-1	TGTGCCAGCAGCTTTAGGGGGGGGACGGAAGCTTTCTTT	CASSFRGGTEAFF
few	TRBV6-1	.	TRBJ2-1	TGTGCCAGCAGAGAACGTTTATACAATGAGCAGTTCTTC	CASRERLYNEQFF
.	TRBV6-5	.	TRBJ2-7	TGTGCCAGCAGTTACTCCCGTCACGGGACCCCCGTGTACGAGCAGTACTTC	CASSYSRHGTPVYEQYF
.	TRBV25-1	.	TRBJ2-7	TGTGCCAGCAGTACCCCGGGGACCCTGACCTACGAGCAGTACTTC	CASSTPGTLTYEQYF
few	TRBV5-4	.	TRBJ2-2	TGTGCCAGCAGCCAGGACAAAAACACCGGGGAGCTGTTTTTT	CASSQDKNTGELFF